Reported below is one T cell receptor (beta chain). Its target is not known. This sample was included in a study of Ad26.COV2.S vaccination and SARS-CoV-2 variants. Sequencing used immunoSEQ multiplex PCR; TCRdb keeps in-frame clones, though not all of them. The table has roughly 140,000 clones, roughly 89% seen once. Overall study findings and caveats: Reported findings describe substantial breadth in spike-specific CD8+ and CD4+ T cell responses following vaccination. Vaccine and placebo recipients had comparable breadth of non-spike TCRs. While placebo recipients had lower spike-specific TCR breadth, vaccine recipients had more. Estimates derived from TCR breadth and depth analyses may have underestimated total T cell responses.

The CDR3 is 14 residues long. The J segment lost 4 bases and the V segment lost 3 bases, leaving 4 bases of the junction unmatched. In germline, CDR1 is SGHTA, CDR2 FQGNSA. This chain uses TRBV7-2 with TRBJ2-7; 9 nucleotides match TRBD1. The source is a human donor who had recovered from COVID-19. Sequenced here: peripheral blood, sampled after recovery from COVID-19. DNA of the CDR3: TGTGCCAGCAGCTTGGCGGACAGGGGATACGAGCAGTACTTC. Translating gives CASSLADRGYEQYF. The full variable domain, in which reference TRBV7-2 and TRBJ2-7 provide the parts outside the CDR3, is GAGVSQSPSNKVTEKGKDVELRCDPISGHTALYWYRQSLGQGLEFLIYFQGNSAPDKSGLPSDRFSAERTGGSVSTLTIQRTQQEDSAVYLCASSLADRGYEQYFGPGTRLTVT.